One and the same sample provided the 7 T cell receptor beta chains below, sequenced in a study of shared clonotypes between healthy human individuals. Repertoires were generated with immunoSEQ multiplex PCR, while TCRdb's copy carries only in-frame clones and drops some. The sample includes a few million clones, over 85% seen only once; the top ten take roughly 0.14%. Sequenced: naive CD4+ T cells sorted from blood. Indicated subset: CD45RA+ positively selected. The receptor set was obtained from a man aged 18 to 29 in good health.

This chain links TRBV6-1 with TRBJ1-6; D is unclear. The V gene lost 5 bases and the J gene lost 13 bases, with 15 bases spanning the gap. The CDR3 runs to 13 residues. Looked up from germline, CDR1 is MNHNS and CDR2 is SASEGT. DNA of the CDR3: TGTGCCAGCAGTTTTGACCCGGTCGGGCCCCTCCACTTT. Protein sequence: CASSFDPVGPLHF.

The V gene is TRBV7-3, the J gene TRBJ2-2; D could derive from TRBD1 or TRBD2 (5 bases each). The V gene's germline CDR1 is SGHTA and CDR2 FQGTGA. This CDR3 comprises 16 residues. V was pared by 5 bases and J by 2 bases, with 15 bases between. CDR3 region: CASSARGPSNTGELFF. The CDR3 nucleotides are TGTGCCAGCAGCGCAAGGGGACCCTCAAACACCGGGGAGCTGTTTTTT.

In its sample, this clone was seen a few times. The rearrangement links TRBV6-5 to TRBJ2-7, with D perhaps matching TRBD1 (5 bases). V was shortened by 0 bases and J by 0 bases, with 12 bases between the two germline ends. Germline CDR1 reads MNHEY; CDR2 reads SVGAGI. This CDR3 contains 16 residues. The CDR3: CASSYSGPWDSYEQYF. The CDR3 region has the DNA TGTGCCAGCAGTTACTCGGGGCCTTGGGACTCCTACGAGCAGTACTTC.

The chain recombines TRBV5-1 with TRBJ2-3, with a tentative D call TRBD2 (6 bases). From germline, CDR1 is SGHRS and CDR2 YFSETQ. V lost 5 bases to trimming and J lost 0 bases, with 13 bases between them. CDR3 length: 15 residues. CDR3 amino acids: CASREEGGSTDTQYF. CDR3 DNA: TGCGCCAGCAGGGAGGAGGGCGGGAGCACAGATACGCAGTATTTT.

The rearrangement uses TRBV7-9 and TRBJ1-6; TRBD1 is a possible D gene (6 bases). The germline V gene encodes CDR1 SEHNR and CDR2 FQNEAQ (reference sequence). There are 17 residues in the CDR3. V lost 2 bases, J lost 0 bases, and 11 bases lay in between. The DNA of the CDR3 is TGTGCCAGCAGCTTAACGGCGGACAGCTCCTATAATTCACCCCTCCACTTT. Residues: CASSLTADSSYNSPLHF.

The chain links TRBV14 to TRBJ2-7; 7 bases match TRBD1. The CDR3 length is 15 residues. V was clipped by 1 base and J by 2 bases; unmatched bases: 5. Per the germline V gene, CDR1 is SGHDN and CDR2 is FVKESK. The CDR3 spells CASSQVGQPTYEQYF. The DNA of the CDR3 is TGTGCCAGCAGCCAAGTGGGACAGCCTACCTACGAGCAGTACTTC. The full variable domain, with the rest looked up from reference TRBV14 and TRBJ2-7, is EAGVTQFPSHSVIEKGQTVTLRCDPISGHDNLYWYRRVMGKEIKFLLHFVKESKQDESGMPNNRFLAERTGGTYSTLKVQPAELEDSGVYFCASSQVGQPTYEQYFGPGTRLTVT.

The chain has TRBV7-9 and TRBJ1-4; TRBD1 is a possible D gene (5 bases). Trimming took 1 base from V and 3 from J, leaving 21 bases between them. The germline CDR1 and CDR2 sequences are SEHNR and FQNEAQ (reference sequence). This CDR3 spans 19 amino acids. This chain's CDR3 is CASSLGVRWGNSPNEKLFF. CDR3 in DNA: TGTGCCAGCAGCTTAGGGGTGAGGTGGGGGAACAGCCCTAATGAAAAACTGTTTTTT.